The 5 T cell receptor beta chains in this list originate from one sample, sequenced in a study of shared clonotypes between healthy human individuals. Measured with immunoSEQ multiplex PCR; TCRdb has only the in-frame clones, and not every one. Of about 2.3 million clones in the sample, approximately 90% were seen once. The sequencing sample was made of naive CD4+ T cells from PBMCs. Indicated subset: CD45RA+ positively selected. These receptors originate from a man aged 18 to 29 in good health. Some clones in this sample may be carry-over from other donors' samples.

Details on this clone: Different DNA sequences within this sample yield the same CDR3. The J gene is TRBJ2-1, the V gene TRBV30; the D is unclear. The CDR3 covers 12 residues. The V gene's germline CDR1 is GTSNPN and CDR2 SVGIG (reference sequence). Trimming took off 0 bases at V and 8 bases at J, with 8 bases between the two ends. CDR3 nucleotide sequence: TGTGCCTGGAGTGTACGCCGGGATGAGCAGTTCTTC. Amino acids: CAWSVRRDEQFF. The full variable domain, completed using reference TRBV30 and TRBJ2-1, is SQTIHQWPATLVQPVGSPLSLECTVEGTSNPNLYWYRQAAGRGLQLLFYSVGIGQISSEVPQNLSASRPQDRQFILSSKKLLLSDSGFYLCAWSVRRDEQFFGPGTRLTVL.

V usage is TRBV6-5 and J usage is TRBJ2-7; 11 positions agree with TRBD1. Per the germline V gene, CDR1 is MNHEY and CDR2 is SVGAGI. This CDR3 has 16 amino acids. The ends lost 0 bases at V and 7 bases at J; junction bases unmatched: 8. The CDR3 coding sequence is TGTGCCAGCAGTTACTCCGGGACAGGGGGACCTCGGGAGCAGTACTTC. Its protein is CASSYSGTGGPREQYF.

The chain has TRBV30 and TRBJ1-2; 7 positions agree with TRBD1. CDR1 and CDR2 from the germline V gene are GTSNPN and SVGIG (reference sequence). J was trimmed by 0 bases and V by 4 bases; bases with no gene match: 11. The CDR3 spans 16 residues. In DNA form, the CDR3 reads TGTGCCTGGAACGAACAGACAGGGTGGACTAACTATGGCTACACCTTC. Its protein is CAWNEQTGWTNYGYTF.

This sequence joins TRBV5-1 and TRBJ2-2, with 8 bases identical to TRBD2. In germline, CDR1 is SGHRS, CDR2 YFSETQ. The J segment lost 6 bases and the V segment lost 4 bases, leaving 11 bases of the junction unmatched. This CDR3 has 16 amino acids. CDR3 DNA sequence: TGCGCCAGCAGCCCCCCCCGGAGCGGGAGCCCCGGGGAGCTGTTTTTT. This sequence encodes CASSPPRSGSPGELFF.

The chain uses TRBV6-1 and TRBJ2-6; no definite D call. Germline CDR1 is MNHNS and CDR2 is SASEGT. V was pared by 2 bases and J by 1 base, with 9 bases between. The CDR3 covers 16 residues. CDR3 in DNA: TGTGCCAGCAGTGAACTGCCAGGATCTGGGGCCAACGTCCTGACTTTC. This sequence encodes CASSELPGSGANVLTF.